Sequencing of this T cell receptor (beta chain) was carried out in a study of Ad26.COV2.S vaccination and SARS-CoV-2 variants. Study overall: The trial was COV1001 and the donor's arm was Ad26.COV2.S. Doses of Ad26.COV2.S were injected into muscle once or twice, 56 days apart.

About this clone: The antigen is unknown.

Treatment of the sample: 15 to 20 received Ad26.COV2.S at low or high dose, single or two shots; 5 received placebo; per-sample allocation not given. At day 63 after the first vaccine or placebo injection, samples were drawn. General study points: People who got the vaccine had more spike-specific TCR breadth than people who got placebo. Estimates derived from TCR breadth and depth analyses may have underestimated total T cell responses.

The table came from immunoSEQ multiplex PCR; TCRdb's copy has only in-frame clones and leaves some out. This table has about 400,000 clones, 70% to 90% appearing once. The clonotype originates from a person between 18 and 60 years old who received the Ad26.COV2.S COVID-19 vaccine or a placebo. Sample: peripheral blood, taken in a trial of Ad26.COV2.S vaccine versus placebo.

CDR3 sequence: CASSFGLGEGEQYF. CDR3 in DNA: TGCGCCAGCAGCTTTGGCCTCGGGGAGGGCGAGCAGTACTTC. V and J are TRBV5-1 and TRBJ2-7, with 7 bases that match TRBD2. Germline loops: CDR1 SGHRS, CDR2 YFSETQ. This CDR3 is 14 amino acids long. With 2 bases clipped from V and 6 bases from J, the junction kept 8 bases outside the gene matches.